This TCR beta chain was identified in a study of cytomegalovirus exposure and HLA in healthy donors. V lost 4 bases, J lost 2 bases, and 15 bases lay in between. The CDR3 sequence is 15 residues long. CDR1 is SGHRS, CDR2 YFSETQ, per germline. Measured with immunoSEQ multiplex PCR; TCRdb has only the in-frame clones, and not every one. Of fewer than 150,000 clones listed, 88% are singletons. The sample consisted of PBMCs. The V and J genes are TRBV5-1 and TRBJ2-5; a possible D gene is TRBD2 (5 bases). The TCR comes from a man aged 25-40 years in good health and CMV-seronegative. CDR3 sequence: CASSLDGSGQETQYF. The DNA for the CDR3 is TGCGCCAGCAGCCTGGATGGTTCGGGGCAAGAGACCCAGTACTTC. The whole variable domain, remainder taken from reference TRBV5-1 and TRBJ2-5, is KAGVTQTPRYLIKTRGQQVTLSCSPISGHRSVSWYQQTPGQGLQFLFEYFSETQRNKGNFPGRFSGRQFSNSRSEMNVSTLELGDSALYLCASSLDGSGQETQYFGPGTRLLVL.